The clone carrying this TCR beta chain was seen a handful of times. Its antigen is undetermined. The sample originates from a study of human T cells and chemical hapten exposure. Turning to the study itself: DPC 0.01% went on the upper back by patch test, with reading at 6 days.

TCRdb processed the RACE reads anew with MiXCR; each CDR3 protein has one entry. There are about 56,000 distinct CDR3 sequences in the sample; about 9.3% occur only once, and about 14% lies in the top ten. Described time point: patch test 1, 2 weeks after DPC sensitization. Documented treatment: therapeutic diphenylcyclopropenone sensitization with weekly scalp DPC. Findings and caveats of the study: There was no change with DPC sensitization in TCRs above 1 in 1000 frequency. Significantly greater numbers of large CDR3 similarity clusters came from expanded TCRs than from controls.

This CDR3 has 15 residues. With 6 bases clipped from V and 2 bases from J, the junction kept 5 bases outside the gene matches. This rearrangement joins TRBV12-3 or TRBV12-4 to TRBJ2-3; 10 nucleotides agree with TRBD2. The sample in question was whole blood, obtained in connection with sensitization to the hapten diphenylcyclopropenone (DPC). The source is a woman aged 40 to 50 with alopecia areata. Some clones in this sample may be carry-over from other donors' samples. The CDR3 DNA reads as TGTGCCAGCAGGGATAGCGGGGGGTACACAGATACGCAGTATTTT. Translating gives CASRDSGGYTDTQYF.